The entry below gives a single TCR beta chain sequence along with its context. The antigen is unknown. The data were produced by immunoSEQ multiplex PCR, yet TCRdb's version contains in-frame clones alone and is incomplete. Of about 87,000 clones in the sample, 80% to 90% were seen once. The data originate from a study of siplizumab effects on memory and regulatory T cells. Findings of the study overall: Unstimulated naive T cells seemed to show more diversity than memory cells did, and they also seemed to be among the major contributors to the alloresponse. To unstimulated subsets, only a minor fraction of alloreactive clones could be mapped.

Germline CDR1 SNHLY, CDR2 FYNNEI. CDR3 length: 17 amino acids. V lost 5 bases to trimming and J lost 3 bases; unmatched junction nucleotides: 12. The origin of this receptor is a human donor in good health. The chain carries TRBV2 and TRBJ2-1, with 8 bases identical to TRBD1. The sequencing sample was made of CD4+ T cells sorted from blood. As DNA, the CDR3 is TGTGCCAGCAGTCTTACCAGGGGGCGGGACGTCTACAATGAGCAGTTCTTC. Residues: CASSLTRGRDVYNEQFF.